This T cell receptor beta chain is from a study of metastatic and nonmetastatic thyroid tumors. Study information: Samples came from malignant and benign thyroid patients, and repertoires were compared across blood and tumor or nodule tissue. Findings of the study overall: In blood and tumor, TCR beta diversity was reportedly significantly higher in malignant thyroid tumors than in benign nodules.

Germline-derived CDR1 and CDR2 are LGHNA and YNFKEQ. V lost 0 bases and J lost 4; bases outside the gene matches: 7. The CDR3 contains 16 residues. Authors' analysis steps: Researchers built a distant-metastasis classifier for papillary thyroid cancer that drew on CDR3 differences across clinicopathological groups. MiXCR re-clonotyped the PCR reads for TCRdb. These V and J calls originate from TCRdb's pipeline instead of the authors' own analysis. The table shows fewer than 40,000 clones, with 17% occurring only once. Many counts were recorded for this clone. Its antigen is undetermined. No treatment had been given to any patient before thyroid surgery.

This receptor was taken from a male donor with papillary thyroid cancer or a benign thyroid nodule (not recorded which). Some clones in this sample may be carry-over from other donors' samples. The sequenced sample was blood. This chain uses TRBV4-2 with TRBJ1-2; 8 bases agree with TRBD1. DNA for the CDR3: TGTGCCAGCAGCCAAGATATGACAGGGGATTCCTATGGCTACACCTTC. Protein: CASSQDMTGDSYGYTF.